This T cell receptor (beta chain) was captured by sequencing in a study of tumor-infiltrating lymphocytes in primary liver carcinoma. Using a constant-region primer together with ProtoScript II reverse transcriptase, TCR beta cDNA was made from about 500 ng of total RNA. A slightly modified ARM-PCR protocol with three nested multiplex PCR rounds produced these TCR beta libraries. Use of TRBV1-TRBV30 forward primers with a C-beta reverse primer characterized the first two PCR rounds, which lasted 10 cycles each. TCRdb reprocessed the multiplex PCR reads with MiXCR, giving one entry per CDR3 protein. This table holds more than 95,000 distinct CDR3 sequences, around 64% found once. Per germline, CDR1 SGHRS and CDR2 YFSETQ. V was pared by 3 bases and J by 3 bases, with 10 bases between. The CDR3 is made up of 13 amino acids. From around 18-30 mg of unsorted bulk tissue, DNA and RNA were co-extracted together.

This receptor was taken from a woman aged 55-70 years with primary liver carcinoma and hepatitis B virus infection. The chain has TRBV5-1 and TRBJ2-7; TRBD2 might be the D (5 bases). The sample consisted of liver tumor tissue from sampling region 3. This sample's subset: tumor region T3, left-lateral pole. CDR3 nucleotide sequence: TGCGCCAGCAGCTGGGGAGTTGGCTACGAGCAGTACTTC. Protein sequence: CASSWGVGYEQYF.